This T cell receptor beta chain was identified during a study of cytomegalovirus exposure and HLA in healthy donors. Findings and limits, study-wide: Within the data, a cluster of highly shared sequence variants was likely a sequencing artifact.

This clone was seen a handful of times. The target antigen is unknown. V was pared by 4 bases and J by 10 bases, with 9 bases of the junction left unmatched. Germline CDR1 reads MGHRA; CDR2 reads YSYEKL. The CDR3 consists of 16 residues. The PCR made use of 60 Vbeta and 13 Jbeta primers. Clones were sequenced by immunoSEQ multiplex PCR, and TCRdb holds only the in-frame ones, with some missing. The sample holds tens of thousands of clones, 10% seen once. The rearrangement joins TRBV4-1 to TRBJ2-1, with 14 bases aligning to TRBD2. Source material: PBMCs. The sequence came from a man in his sixties in good health and CMV-seropositive. The DNA for the CDR3 is TGCGCCAGCAGCCGAATCGGGACTAGCGGGAGTGTCGAGCAGTTCTTC. Translated: CASSRIGTSGSVEQFF.